Following are 23 T cell receptor beta chains from one sample sequenced in a study of OX40 agonist ivuxolimab in advanced cancers. The method was immunoSEQ multiplex PCR; TCRdb's version includes in-frame clones alone and lacks a portion of them. Seen here are under 95,000 clones, 87% observed once, and the top ten hold less than 1.5%. The sequencing here drew on CD4+ or CD8+ T cells sorted from blood, taken in a trial of the OX40 agonist ivuxolimab. These TCRs come from an adult with an advanced solid tumor such as melanoma, head and neck, liver or kidney cancer.

J is TRBJ1-2 and V is TRBV11-3, with TRBD1 matching 7 bases. The CDR3 consists of 19 residues. V lost 1 base and J lost 4; bases outside the gene matches: 18. Germline V lookup: CDR1 SGHNT, CDR2 YENEEA. The chain's CDR3 is CASSLGGRGYPSFPYGYTF. The CDR3 region has the DNA TGTGCCAGCAGCTTAGGGGGCAGGGGGTATCCCTCCTTTCCCTATGGCTACACCTTC.

The chain uses TRBV18 and TRBJ2-4, with TRBD1 matching over 8 bases. CDR3 length: 14 amino acids. V trimming: 2 bases; J trimming: 10 bases; junction bases outside the gene matches: 7. Germline lookup yields CDR1 KGHSH and CDR2 LQKENI. The CDR3 sequence: CASSPGGTGDIQYF. The CDR3 DNA reads TGTGCCAGCTCACCAGGGGGGACAGGCGATATTCAGTACTTC.

The V call is TRBV4-1, the J call TRBJ1-1; D not resolved. Germline values: CDR1 MGHRA, CDR2 YSYEKL. The CDR3 has 14 amino acids. The V gene lost 0 bases and the J gene lost 12 bases, with 17 bases spanning the gap. CDR3 sequence reads: CASSQDRRLVKTFF. CDR3 DNA: TGCGCCAGCAGCCAAGATCGCAGGCTGGTTAAAACTTTCTTT.

This chain joins TRBV2 and TRBJ2-1; D call uncertain. V lost 5 bases, J lost 13 bases, and 12 bases lay in between. CDR3 length equals 11 residues. Germline assignment: CDR1 SNHLY and CDR2 FYNNEI. CDR3 residues: CASSSPRDQFF. In nucleotides, the CDR3 is TGTGCCAGCAGTAGCCCTAGAGATCAGTTCTTC. Combining the CDR3 with reference TRBV2 and TRBJ2-1 gives the whole variable domain EPEVTQTPSHQVTQMGQEVILRCVPISNHLYFYWYRQILGQKVEFLVSFYNNEISEKSEIFDDQFSVERPDGSNFTLKIRSTKLEDSAMYFCASSSPRDQFFGPGTRLTVL.

The chain combines TRBV5-1 with TRBJ2-6; maybe TRBD1 (6 bases). Trimming stripped 4 bases from V and 0 bases from J, with 11 bases between. This CDR3 has 16 amino acids. The germline gives CDR1 SGHRS, CDR2 YFSETQ. DNA for the CDR3: TGCGCCAGCAGCAAAGGACAGAGCTCTGGGGCCAACGTCCTGACTTTC. This codes for CASSKGQSSGANVLTF.

This chain connects TRBV28 to TRBJ2-5; tentative D call: TRBD1 (6 bases). The CDR3 spans 15 residues. Trimming took 6 bases from V and 1 from J, leaving 15 bases between them. CDR1 MDHEN and CDR2 SYDVKM come from the germline V gene. The chain's CDR3 is CASSSRTVTQETQYF. In DNA form, the CDR3 reads TGTGCCAGCAGCTCTAGGACAGTAACCCAAGAGACCCAGTACTTC. Complete variable domain (other parts from reference TRBV28 and TRBJ2-5): DVKVTQSSRYLVKRTGEKVFLECVQDMDHENMFWYRQDPGLGLRLIYFSYDVKMKEKGDIPEGYSVSREKKERFSLILESASTNQTSMYLCASSSRTVTQETQYFGPGTRLLVL.

The chain links TRBV7-2 to TRBJ2-1, with unresolved D. V was trimmed by 3 bases and J by 8 bases, leaving 11 bases between them. Germline V lookup: CDR1 SGHTA, CDR2 FQGNSA. The CDR3 consists of 13 residues. In DNA form, the CDR3 reads TGTGCCAGCAGCTTTGTGCCCCTGGATGAGCAGTTCTTC. Encoded protein: CASSFVPLDEQFF. Based on the CDR3 plus reference TRBV7-2 and TRBJ2-1, the full variable domain is GAGVSQSPSNKVTEKGKDVELRCDPISGHTALYWYRQSLGQGLEFLIYFQGNSAPDKSGLPSDRFSAERTGGSVSTLTIQRTQQEDSAVYLCASSFVPLDEQFFGPGTRLTVL.

This clone was seen a single time. V usage is TRBV29-1 and J usage is TRBJ2-2; 8 bases fit TRBD1. J gave up 1 base and V 6 bases, and 7 bases lay outside the gene matches. Germline values: CDR1 SQVTM, CDR2 ANQGSEA. This CDR3 region has 15 residues. The CDR3 loop is CSVLQGVLNTGELFF. DNA of the CDR3: TGCAGCGTGTTACAGGGGGTACTGAACACCGGGGAGCTGTTTTTT.

This clone was found once. The genes are TRBV7-2 and TRBJ1-3; D not certain. Germline loops: CDR1 SGHTA, CDR2 FQGNSA. The V end lost 4 bases, the J end lost 0 bases, and 16 bases lay between the germline ends. The CDR3 totals 17 residues. CDR3 loop: CASSSSRGRLSGNTIYF. CDR3 DNA: TGTGCCAGCAGCTCTAGTCGAGGGAGGCTCTCTGGAAACACCATATATTTT.

The V call is TRBV7-2, the J call TRBJ1-5, with TRBD1 as a possible D gene (6 bases). Germline CDR1 reads SGHTA; CDR2 reads FQGNSA. This CDR3 is built from 15 residues. Trimming pared 3 bases from V and 6 bases from J, leaving 15 bases between. CDR3 protein: CASSFGGGSSQPQHF. The DNA for the CDR3 is TGTGCCAGCAGCTTCGGAGGGGGTTCATCTCAGCCCCAGCATTTT.

The V call is TRBV5-1, the J call TRBJ2-1, with D possibly TRBD1 on 5 matching bases. The CDR3 loop spans 13 amino acids. Germline V gene sequence: CDR1 SGHRS, CDR2 YFSETQ. V was cut by 1 base and J by 8 bases, with 10 bases left in between. The CDR3 protein is CASSLFMGHEQFF. The CDR3 nucleotides are TGCGCCAGCAGCTTGTTTATGGGGCATGAGCAGTTCTTC. The complete variable domain, with remaining parts taken from reference TRBV5-1 and TRBJ2-1, reads KAGVTQTPRYLIKTRGQQVTLSCSPISGHRSVSWYQQTPGQGLQFLFEYFSETQRNKGNFPGRFSGRQFSNSRSEMNVSTLELGDSALYLCASSLFMGHEQFFGPGTRLTVL.

This chain uses TRBV7-2 with TRBJ2-7; D is possibly TRBD2 (5 bases). CDR1 and CDR2 from the germline V gene are SGHTA and FQGNSA. The CDR3 has 13 amino acids. Trimming shortened V by 3 bases and J by 7 bases, and 13 bases separated the two germline ends. CDR3 sequence (DNA): TGTGCCAGCAGCTTTAATTCCGGCGGGGAGCAGTACTTC. As protein: CASSFNSGGEQYF.

The genes are TRBV5-1 and TRBJ2-1, with D hard to call. Between the trimmed V and J ends, which lost 0 bases and 4 bases, there was a span of 5 bases. Germline CDR1 SGHRS, CDR2 YFSETQ. The CDR3 totals 13 residues. For the CDR3, the DNA is TGCGCCAGCAGCTTGGGACCATACAATGAGCAGTTCTTC. The encoded protein is CASSLGPYNEQFF. Full variable domain (remainder filled in from reference TRBV5-1 and TRBJ2-1): KAGVTQTPRYLIKTRGQQVTLSCSPISGHRSVSWYQQTPGQGLQFLFEYFSETQRNKGNFPGRFSGRQFSNSRSEMNVSTLELGDSALYLCASSLGPYNEQFFGPGTRLTVL.

CDR3: CASSEGDWIYGYTF. As DNA, the CDR3 is TGTGCCAGCTCCGAAGGGGACTGGATCTATGGCTACACCTTC. The rearrangement joins TRBV6-1 to TRBJ1-2; maybe TRBD1 (5 bases). The germline V gene encodes CDR1 MNHNS and CDR2 SASEGT. With 8 bases removed from V and 4 bases from J, the gap between germline ends came to 17 bases. CDR3 length: 14 amino acids.

The chain joins TRBV19 to TRBJ1-4; D call uncertain. The CDR3 contains 10 residues. CDR1 is LNHDA and CDR2 is SQIVND in the germline V gene (reference sequence). V lost 11 bases and J lost 3, with 4 bases in between. The CDR3 here is CAPPNEKLFF. CDR3 sequence (DNA): TGTGCCCCGCCTAATGAAAAACTGTTTTTT.

This CDR3 reads CASSLGRGQETQYF. The CDR3 nucleotides are TGTGCCAGCAGCTTAGGCAGGGGGCAAGAGACCCAGTACTTC. The rearrangement links TRBV7-3 to TRBJ2-5; 7 bases align to TRBD1. V shed 2 bases, J shed 2 bases, and the junction held 2 bases outside the gene matches. Germline V gene lookup returns CDR1 SGHTA and CDR2 FQGTGA. CDR3 size: 14 residues.

For the CDR3, the DNA is TGTGCCAGCAGCCCAGGAACTAGAGGTGGCTACACCTTC. It yields the protein CASSPGTRGGYTF. V is TRBV6-6 and J is TRBJ1-2; unclear D gene. The CDR3 has 13 residues. Trimming cost V 6 bases and J 7 bases, with 15 bases left between them. The germline gives CDR1 MNHNY, CDR2 SVGAGI (reference sequence).

V gene TRBV23-1 combines with J gene TRBJ2-5; 10 bases are a match to TRBD2. TRBV23-1 is an ORF for which the function is uncertain. The CDR3 is made up of 18 amino acids. J lost 1 base, V lost 5 bases, and 13 bases had no gene match. The CDR3 DNA reads TGCGCCAGCAGTTGGGGAACTCTAGCGGGAGTTTCCCAAGAGACCCAGTACTTC. This codes for CASSWGTLAGVSQETQYF.

This clone showed up just a few times. V and J are TRBV9 and TRBJ2-2, with D possibly TRBD2 on 6 matching bases. Germline values: CDR1 SGDLS, CDR2 YYNGEE. V dropped 4 bases and J dropped 1 base, with 11 bases sitting between them. The CDR3 is made up of 15 amino acids. CDR3 residues: CASSQDSGNTGELFF. As DNA, the CDR3 is TGTGCCAGCAGCCAAGATAGCGGGAACACCGGGGAGCTGTTTTTT.

A few counts support this clone. The chain couples TRBV10-3 to TRBJ1-1; 8 nucleotides match TRBD1. Germline V gene data show CDR1 as ENHRY and CDR2 as SYGVKD. The CDR3 runs 13 residues. V dropped 8 bases and J dropped 4; count of bases not matched to a gene: 6. Here the CDR3 DNA reads TGTGCCATCGGGGCAGGGGGCGGCACTGAAGCTTTCTTT. It encodes CAIGAGGGTEAFF.

Only one count was recorded for this clone. The chain has TRBV18 and TRBJ2-5, with D perhaps matching TRBD1 (6 bases). Germline values: CDR1 KGHSH, CDR2 LQKENI. V lost 3 bases and J 4 bases, leaving 15 bases between the germline ends. CDR3 length equals 15 residues. The CDR3 reads CASSPNRAQRETQYF. DNA for the CDR3: TGTGCCAGCTCACCTAACAGGGCCCAACGAGAGACCCAGTACTTC.

This clone was seen a handful of times. The V call is TRBV28, the J call TRBJ1-5, with 7 positions matching TRBD1. The V and J ends lost 7 bases and 5 bases, in that order; junction bases with no gene match: 5. Germline CDR1 MDHEN, CDR2 SYDVKM. The CDR3 extends over 13 amino acids. In nucleotides, the CDR3 is TGTGCCAGCATCCCAGGGGGGCATCAGCCCCAGCATTTT. The encoded protein is CASIPGGHQPQHF.

The gene calls are TRBV28 and TRBJ1-6; 7 positions agree with TRBD1. The CDR3 runs 15 residues. CDR1 MDHEN and CDR2 SYDVKM come from the germline V gene. Trimming removed 7 bases from V and 8 bases from J; junction bases left unmatched: 11. CDR3 sequence: CASNHRGLGDSPLHF. The CDR3 nucleotides read TGTGCCAGCAATCACAGGGGCCTGGGGGATTCACCCCTCCACTTT.